Sequencing of this T cell receptor beta chain was carried out in a study of T cells in Graves' hyperthyroidism and ophthalmopathy. Study summary: Before treatment of any kind, peripheral blood was taken at initial diagnosis.

This CDR3 contains 14 residues. V lost 0 bases and J 0 bases, leaving 5 bases between the germline ends. Germline V gene lookup returns CDR1 LGHNA and CDR2 YNFKEQ. Among ophthalmopathy patients, the Clinical Activity Score reached at least 3, the NOSPECS grade reached at least 4, and duration remained under 3 months. This clonotype was observed many times. Researchers took RNA transcripts and amplified the TCR beta CDR3 regions from them. The HTBI set primed first-round TCR CDR3 RT-PCR. TCRdb reprocessed the multiplex PCR reads with MiXCR, giving one entry per CDR3 protein. There are about 59,000 distinct CDR3 sequences in the sample; around 50% occur only once, and 2.5% to 3.5% lies in the top ten.

The source is a woman aged 55-70 years with Graves' ophthalmopathy. The specimen sequenced was blood. V and J are TRBV4-2 and TRBJ1-1; no reliable D call. Here the CDR3 DNA reads TGTGCCAGCAGCCAAGATAGGGTGAACACTGAAGCTTTCTTT. Its protein is CASSQDRVNTEAFF.